The next 29 T cell receptor beta chains were all read from a single sample in a study of blood T cell repertoires in COVID-19. The repertoire was sequenced with immunoSEQ multiplex PCR; TCRdb's copy has only in-frame clones and lacks some. The sample has some 190,000 clones, about nine tenths seen once; the top ten hold 1.1%. The sample consisted of peripheral blood. These receptors were taken from a man aged 25 to 40 with acute or convalescent COVID-19.

The chain joins TRBV5-1 to TRBJ1-4, with TRBD1 as a possible D gene (6 bases). V was shortened by 0 bases and J by 2 bases, with 8 bases between the two germline ends. The CDR3 spans 15 residues. Germline CDR1 and CDR2: SGHRS and YFSETQ. The CDR3 DNA sequence: TGCGCCAGCAGCTTGGCCACAGGGACTAATGAAAAACTGTTTTTT. Translating gives CASSLATGTNEKLFF.

The V gene is TRBV25-1, the J gene TRBJ2-2; 10 nucleotides align to TRBD1. The CDR3 spans 14 residues. The V segment lost 5 bases and the J segment 13 bases; nucleotides outside the gene matches: 10. Germline assignment: CDR1 MGHDK and CDR2 SYGVNS. Here the CDR3 DNA reads TGTGCCAGCAGTCCCGGGACAGGGGCCCGGGGGCTGTTTTTT. It codes for CASSPGTGARGLFF.

In the case of this clone: No DNA is shown, since the ends of the CDR3 on it are uncertain; the CDR3 is the one TCRdb lists. The V gene is TRBV6-5, the J gene TRBJ1-4; no DNA check was done on the table's D call, TRBD1. Per germline, CDR1 MNHEY and CDR2 SVGAGI. The CDR3 region is 14 residues in length, termini included. The CDR3 spells CASSSGQGFEKLFF.

The chain is built from TRBV3-1 (or the pseudogene TRBV3-2) and TRBJ2-7; 9 bases are shared with TRBD2. This CDR3 comprises 14 residues. Germline V gene lookup returns CDR1 LGHDT and CDR2 YNNKEL (reference sequence). Trimming took 4 bases from V and 3 from J; bases not matched to a gene: 4. The CDR3 DNA follows: TGTGCCAGCAGCCCCCTAGCGGGGATCTACGAGCAGTACTTC. This sequence encodes CASSPLAGIYEQYF.

The rearrangement joins TRBV19 to TRBJ1-3; 8 bases map to TRBD1. The CDR3 length is 13 residues. Germline CDR1 LNHDA, CDR2 SQIVND (reference sequence). Losses at the gene ends were 9 bases for V and 4 bases for J; bases not matched to a gene: 5. CDR3 DNA sequence: TGTGCCAGCTGCAGGGGGCCCGGAAACACCATATATTTT. Protein product: CASCRGPGNTIYF. Together with reference TRBV19 and TRBJ1-3, the CDR3 gives the full variable domain: DGGITQSPKYLFRKEGQNVTLSCEQNLNHDAMYWYRQDPGQGLRLIYYSQIVNDFQKGDIAEGYSVSREKKESFPLTVTSAQKNPTAFYLCASCRGPGNTIYFGEGSWLTVV.

The chain recombines TRBV12-3 or TRBV12-4 with TRBJ2-5; no clear D gene. V gave up 6 bases and J gave up 4 bases, with 6 bases separating them. This CDR3 region has 11 residues. As DNA, the CDR3 is TGTGCCAGCAGAAGAGGAGAGACCCAGTACTTC. Its translation: CASRRGETQYF.

This clone was seen a single time. The chain combines TRBV19 with TRBJ2-1; 7 bases agree with TRBD1. The CDR3 contains 13 residues. The J segment lost 4 bases and the V segment lost 5 bases, leaving 2 bases of the junction unmatched. Germline CDR1 and CDR2: LNHDA and SQIVND (reference sequence). CDR3 sequence: CASSRDSYNEQFF. CDR3 coding DNA: TGTGCCAGTAGTCGGGACAGTTACAATGAGCAGTTCTTC.

The DNA for the CDR3 is TGTGCCAGCTCGGCGGGGACGGTGAACACCGGGGAGCTGTTTTTT. Translated: CASSAGTVNTGELFF. The chain combines TRBV18 with TRBJ2-2, with D perhaps TRBD2 (6 bases). The CDR3 sequence is 15 residues long. The V gene lost 6 bases and the J gene lost 1 base, with 12 bases spanning the gap. CDR1 KGHSH and CDR2 LQKENI come from the germline V gene.

This sequence joins TRBV4-1 and TRBJ2-1; tentative D call: TRBD2 (6 bases). The CDR3 covers 15 residues. The V gene's germline CDR1 is MGHRA and CDR2 YSYEKL. The V and J ends lost 0 bases and 7 bases respectively, with 13 bases between them. In DNA form, the CDR3 reads TGCGCCAGCAGCCAAGAGGGGAGGACCCTAAATGAGCAGTTCTTC. Translated, it gives CASSQEGRTLNEQFF.

This clone was picked up one time. J is TRBJ2-5 and V is TRBV9; the D gene is possibly TRBD1 (5 bases). Germline CDR1 SGDLS, CDR2 YYNGEE. V lost 0 bases, J lost 5 bases, and 17 bases lay in between. The CDR3 is 16 amino acids. The CDR3 reads CASSVAVGAKGETQYF. CDR3 nucleotide sequence: TGTGCCAGCAGCGTAGCGGTAGGGGCAAAAGGGGAGACCCAGTACTTC.

The genes are TRBV19 and TRBJ1-4; 8 bases agree with TRBD1. In germline, CDR1 is LNHDA, CDR2 SQIVND (reference sequence). This CDR3 is 16 amino acids long. With 5 bases clipped from V and 4 bases from J, the junction kept 9 bases outside the gene matches. Here the CDR3 reads CASSDPGGAGNEKLFF. The CDR3 DNA reads as TGTGCCAGTAGTGACCCAGGGGGCGCGGGTAATGAAAAACTGTTTTTT.

This clone was detected only a few times. Other DNA sequences in this sample translate to the same CDR3. The genes are TRBV6-5 and TRBJ1-1, with no clear D. Trimming shortened V by 6 bases and J by 0 bases, and 11 bases separated the two germline ends. Looked up from germline, CDR1 is MNHEY and CDR2 is SVGAGI. This CDR3 has 14 amino acids. CDR3 nucleotides: TGTGCCAGCAGCAGGACGGGATTGAACACTGAAGCTTTCTTT. Its translation: CASSRTGLNTEAFF.

This clone was observed a single time. The V gene is TRBV10-3, the J gene TRBJ2-3; D is perhaps TRBD2 (5 bases). The V gene lost 0 bases and the J gene lost 8 bases, with 12 bases spanning the gap. The CDR3 is 14 residues long. The germline gives CDR1 ENHRY, CDR2 SYGVKD. CDR3: CAISESLASFTQYF. Written as DNA, the CDR3 is TGTGCCATCAGTGAGTCGTTGGCTAGCTTTACGCAGTATTTT.

V gene TRBV14 combines with J gene TRBJ2-7; 14 positions agree with TRBD2. CDR1 is SGHDN and CDR2 is FVKESK in the germline V gene. V lost 4 bases to trimming and J lost 2 bases; unmatched junction nucleotides: 4. The CDR3 is 16 amino acids. This chain's CDR3 is CASSPGLAGAPYEQYF. DNA for the CDR3: TGTGCCAGCAGCCCGGGACTAGCGGGAGCGCCCTACGAGCAGTACTTC.

In its sample, this clone was seen a few times. The V and J genes are TRBV7-2 and TRBJ2-3; TRBD2 might be the D (7 bases). The CDR3 is 15 amino acids. The germline gives CDR1 SGHTA, CDR2 FQGNSA. V was pared by 2 bases and J by 6 bases, with 15 bases between. This chain's CDR3 is CASSLMGGHGDTQYF. Here the CDR3 DNA reads TGTGCCAGCAGCTTAATGGGGGGGCACGGCGATACGCAGTATTTT.

This clone was seen just once. The chain employs TRBV12-5 and TRBJ1-5; possibly TRBD1 for D (5 bases). Germline V gene sequence: CDR1 LGHNT, CDR2 FRNRAP. The V and J ends lost 7 bases and 2 bases respectively, with 9 bases between them. This CDR3 region has 13 residues. The CDR3 loop is CASALTGNQPQHF. The CDR3 nucleotides are TGTGCTAGTGCCCTGACAGGCAATCAGCCCCAGCATTTT.

The V call is TRBV20-1, the J call TRBJ2-7, with 10 bases identical to TRBD2. V shed 3 bases, J shed 4 bases, and the junction held 6 bases outside the gene matches. CDR3 length equals 14 residues. Germline V CDR1 and CDR2: DFQATT, SNEGSKA (reference sequence). This chain's CDR3 is CSASWTSGAYEQYF. The CDR3 DNA reads TGCAGTGCTAGTTGGACTAGCGGAGCGTACGAGCAGTACTTC.

V is TRBV6-5 and J is TRBJ1-4; D is possibly TRBD1 (6 bases). V was pared by 4 bases and J by 6 bases, with 18 bases between. CDR3 size: 16 residues. Germline values: CDR1 MNHEY, CDR2 SVGAGI. As DNA, the CDR3 is TGTGCCAGCAGTTCTACACAGGGATGGGTTGATGAAAAACTGTTTTTT. This sequence encodes CASSSTQGWVDEKLFF.

Here the CDR3 DNA reads TGTGCCAGCAGCTTAAGCCCTAGCGGGGGGGCCGGGGAGCTGTTTTTT. Amino acids: CASSLSPSGGAGELFF. The gene calls are TRBV7-3 and TRBJ2-2; TRBD2 matches at 12 bases. The germline CDR1 and CDR2 sequences are SGHTA and FQGTGA. The CDR3 contains 16 residues. With V trimmed by 1 base and J by 6 bases, 3 bases remained unmatched.

This clone was detected only a few times. The rearrangement joins TRBV5-6 to TRBJ2-1, with 7 bases matching TRBD1. Germline V lookup: CDR1 SGHDT, CDR2 YYEEEE. This CDR3 region has 13 residues. Unmatched junction bases numbered 3, after V lost 4 bases and J lost 5 bases. The DNA of the CDR3 is TGTGCCAGCAGCGGGACAGTAAACAATGAGCAGTTCTTC. As protein: CASSGTVNNEQFF.

CDR3 amino acids: CASSRALGQGTEAFF. The CDR3 region has the DNA TGTGCCAGCAGTCGTGCCTTGGGACAAGGCACTGAAGCTTTCTTT. V usage is TRBV6-2 or TRBV6-3 and J usage is TRBJ1-1, with D perhaps TRBD1 (6 bases). The CDR3 has 15 amino acids. Per germline, CDR1 MNHEY and CDR2 SVGEGT. Deletions cut 5 bases from V and 4 bases from J, with 17 bases between.

The genes are TRBV9 and TRBJ1-1, with a possible D match to TRBD1 (6 bases). This CDR3 spans 13 amino acids. The germline V gene encodes CDR1 SGDLS and CDR2 YYNGEE. V dropped 4 bases and J dropped 4 bases, with 11 bases sitting between them. CDR3 residues: CASSPRGGTEAFF. CDR3 nucleotide sequence: TGTGCCAGCAGCCCACGAGGGGGCACTGAAGCTTTCTTT.

The chain employs TRBV2 and TRBJ1-2; TRBD1 might be the D (5 bases). Germline V CDR1 and CDR2: SNHLY, FYNNEI. The CDR3 is 11 residues long. V shed 7 bases and J shed 8 bases, with 11 bases lying between them. CDR3 bases: TGTGCCAGCACCAAGGGGTACGGCTACACCTTC. Translated, it gives CASTKGYGYTF.

The chain combines TRBV2 with TRBJ1-1; D gene ambiguous. V was shortened by 8 bases and J by 5 bases, with 18 bases between the two germline ends. The CDR3 runs to 14 residues. Germline V gene sequence: CDR1 SNHLY, CDR2 FYNNEI. The CDR3 region has the DNA TGTGCCAGCGAGGGTGGGCCTTTGGGAACTGAAGCTTTCTTT. It encodes CASEGGPLGTEAFF.

The chain joins TRBV28 to TRBJ1-2; D may be TRBD1 (5 bases). CDR3 length: 17 residues. Per germline, CDR1 MDHEN and CDR2 SYDVKM. V was trimmed by 2 bases and J by 8 bases, leaving 24 bases between them. DNA for the CDR3: TGTGCCAGCAGTTTACCCGTTTTTTCGGGGGAGGGTGCGGGCTACACCTTC. Its translation: CASSLPVFSGEGAGYTF.

The sample holds a few counts of this clone. The V and J genes are TRBV4-1 and TRBJ2-1; D might be TRBD2 (5 bases). The CDR3 is 16 amino acids. Germline V gene data show CDR1 as MGHRA and CDR2 as YSYEKL. The V gene lost 7 bases and the J gene lost 4 bases, with 20 bases spanning the gap. The CDR3: CASTSGSIRGYNEQFF. In DNA form, the CDR3 reads TGCGCCAGCACTTCGGGTAGCATCCGGGGATACAATGAGCAGTTCTTC.

This chain joins TRBV5-1 and TRBJ2-3; D is unresolved. This CDR3 has 17 residues. With 0 bases removed from V and 1 base from J, the gap between germline ends came to 15 bases. Germline V lookup: CDR1 SGHRS, CDR2 YFSETQ. The DNA for the CDR3 is TGCGCCAGCAGCTTGGTATTAGCCAGCAAGCGCACAGATACGCAGTATTTT. It translates to CASSLVLASKRTDTQYF.

The chain links TRBV6-5 to TRBJ1-1, with D possibly TRBD1 on 6 matching bases. The CDR3 covers 16 residues. V dropped 2 bases and J dropped 4 bases, with 17 bases sitting between them. Germline V CDR1 and CDR2: MNHEY, SVGAGI. The CDR3 here is CASSYGGGRKGTEAFF. In nucleotides, the CDR3 is TGTGCCAGCAGTTACGGGGGGGGCAGGAAGGGCACTGAAGCTTTCTTT.

This sequence joins TRBV5-1 and TRBJ2-1; a weak D match, TRBD1 (5 bases). Germline CDR1 and CDR2: SGHRS and YFSETQ. This CDR3 has 13 residues. The ends were cut back, 1 base at V and 7 bases at J, with 9 bases in the middle. The chain's CDR3 is CASSLTRVNEQFF. CDR3 nucleotide sequence: TGCGCCAGCAGCTTGACCAGGGTAAATGAGCAGTTCTTC.